This T cell receptor beta chain emerged from a study of cytomegalovirus exposure and HLA in healthy donors (dated by TCRdb to 2016 to 2017). For context, the study as a whole: An earlier analysis of several hundred of the donors reported under 300 Gb of sequence data and around 100 million unique TCR beta sequences obtained from 180 million or so T cells. Of the approximately 400 genotyped donors, around 81% fell in the genetic ancestry cluster associated with self-reported Caucasian donors. A later genetic analysis took genome-wide SNP genotypes for about 55% of the roughly 670 donors and used that subset as a discovery cohort. Because of strong linkage in the cohort, four or five DR-DQ haplotypes were treated as single units for association and clustering. The study aimed to test whether signatures of past pathogen exposure could be identified by cataloging public T cell receptors. HLA typing included class I and class II loci at four-digit resolution. Donor age, sex, ethnicity and CMV serostatus were compiled alongside the repertoire data. Typing coverage differed by locus: A, B, C, DRB1 and DQB1 were typed in roughly 629-630 donors, DQA1 in about 500, DPA1 in 600 to 610, and DPB1 in 450 to 480. Rather than drawing on any new phenotypic data, the later analysis identified candidate immune exposures from TCR beta sequences and the way those sequences occurred across donors. Every repertoire in the discovery cohort had been generated on one and the same sequencing platform. The T cell repertoires of 700 or so subjects were profiled by immunosequencing and related to cytomegalovirus serostatus. In a later analysis, previously published TCR beta repertoires from several hundred donors were re-analyzed and high-resolution HLA genotyping was added so that TCR occurrence patterns could be studied. Besides the first cohort of around 670 subjects, a separate validation cohort made up of about 120 different subjects was used. High-throughput TCR immunosequencing, statistical association of individual TCRs with disease status, and machine learning were combined to predict cytomegalovirus infection status. In an earlier analysis of 500 to 650 of the donors, high-throughput TCR beta sequencing was used to judge whether each TCR beta V gene segment behaved as functional or pseudogenic. Across 398 genotyped donors of the cohort, an average of roughly 250,000 unique TCR beta nucleotide sequences per donor were sequenced, and around 19% of those sequences were non-productive. An early release covering about 600 HLA-typed donors comprised roughly 300 gigabases of sequencing data and approximately 80 million unique TCR sequences. Results and caveats for the whole study, not just this receptor: A further reported finding was that TCR beta sequences accurately predicted the HLA-A and HLA-B alleles for most subjects in the first cohort. In vitro tests confirmed that a few of the cytomegalovirus-associated TCR beta chains recognize cytomegalovirus antigens. A later analysis found that most CMV-associated TCR beta chains appeared HLA-restricted, with HLA associations seemingly driven largely by CMV exposure. In an earlier analysis of approximately 590 of the donors, most TCR beta V segments were observed in productive rearrangements about 87% or about 30% of the time, broadly matching IMGT annotations. Presence/absence analyses assumed roughly uniform sequencing depth across donors, an assumption that may not hold. In a later genetic analysis, a missense DCLRE1C variant was associated with V-gene and J-gene trimming of TCR beta chains, and the association was replicated in an independent cohort. In a later analysis, several top co-occurrence clusters were reported to appear linked to parvovirus B19, influenza, CMV and Epstein-Barr virus. The only immune exposure information available for the cohort was CMV serostatus. According to a later analysis, TCR association rates differed among HLA loci, with DRB1 alleles showing the most associated TCRs and HLA-C alleles showing the fewest. A cluster of highly shared sequence variants was judged likely to be a technical artifact of the sequencing pipeline. According to a later genetic analysis, donors in an Asian-associated ancestry cluster had fewer N-insertions in productive TCRs than the approximately 610-donor mean. When HLA alleles, especially DR and DQ, strongly co-occurred, TCR associations were difficult to assign to individual alleles. In both the original and validation cohorts, the classifier was reported to diagnose cytomegalovirus status with high specificity and sensitivity. Because some donors lacked HLA typing at each locus, the association tests relied only on the typed subset. The study gave a list of under 200 TCR beta chains associated with cytomegalovirus. This cohort had only TCR beta chains sequenced, and the lack of alpha or paired-chain data limited which features could be detected. In a later analysis, more than 15,000 TCR beta sequences were associated with specific HLA alleles at a false discovery rate of 0.05. Linkage disequilibrium might explain the correlated functional status among segregating V segments, but an unknown experimental factor could not be ruled out. The authors suggested that the approach could potentially be extended to other disease states and immunological phenotypes. While some public TCRs were present in many individuals, most TCR sequences turned up only very rarely across donors. Because counts were too low, 15 to 20 rarely observed V segments, including chromosome 9 orphons, were left out of the earlier analysis of a few hundred of the donors. Compared with equally common non-associated chains, HLA-associated TCR beta chains in a later analysis were more clonally expanded and had lower generation probabilities.

The cohort consisted of 600 to 700 healthy bone marrow donors. Cohort members were all nominally healthy when sampled, although unrecorded immune exposures were likely present. The donor was CMV seropositive and belonged to the group of 270 or so seropositive cohort members. Each donor provided a peripheral blood sample, and peripheral blood mononuclear cells were used for TCR beta sequencing. Genomic DNA extraction from the blood cell samples was performed with the Qiagen DNeasy Blood Extraction Kit. For this clone: Its antigen is unknown. The record has no base qualities; no much larger clone is one base away.

The method behind the library was the immunoSEQ multiplex PCR assay. A mixture of 60 forward primers for TCR Vbeta segments and 13 reverse primers for TCR Jbeta segments was used in the multiplex PCR. The CDR3 region of rearranged TCR beta genes was amplified from genomic DNA with a multiplex PCR assay. On the Illumina HiSeq System, the amplified TCR beta libraries were sequenced as 87-base-pair reads. Regarding the original processing steps: A later analysis counted about 80 million unique TCR beta chains across the 500 to 850 repertoires, and 9.5 million to 11 million of these chains were shared by at least two donors. Raw reads were error-corrected and collapsed into unique sequences by a nearest-neighbor algorithm in which closely related sequences were merged to remove PCR and sequencing errors. To assign V, D and J gene segments, CDR3 sequences were aligned to IMGT reference sequences. For a sequence to be retained, a match of at least six nucleotides was required to both a V gene segment and a J gene segment. A rearrangement was called productive if the CDR3 had no stop codons and remained in frame with V and J, and every other rearrangement was called non-productive. Following IMGT convention, CDR3 was defined as the stretch from the second conserved V-encoded cysteine to the conserved J-encoded phenylalanine. Sequences without an unambiguous match to a single V gene segment were excluded from the earlier analysis of several hundred of the donors. In an earlier analysis of several hundred of the donors, V segments were called functional above 56.7% productive rearrangements and were called segregating when the between-donor standard deviation exceeded 5%. A statistical classification framework was developed to diagnose cytomegalovirus status using the catalog of TCR beta chain sequences. A later analysis assigned V and J genes by comparing TCR nucleotide sequences with IMGT/GENE-DB human TR gene sequences. Using the TCRdist pipeline, a later analysis assigned CDR3 sequences along with most-parsimonious VDJ recombination scenarios. In a later analysis, every TCR beta chain was defined by the combination of its CDR3 amino acid sequence and its V-gene family, and reads without a unique V-gene family were dropped. To address suspected cross-contamination and a sequencing artifact, a later analysis removed a few hundred highly shared, low-generation-probability nucleotide sequences. In a later analysis, a clonal expansion index was calculated for each public chain from normalized within-repertoire ranks of inferred template counts. Generation probabilities in a later analysis came from a VDJ recombination model fitted to out-of-frame rearrangements, and those results were checked against IGoR. In a later analysis, TCR-TCR, TCR-HLA and TCR-CMV co-occurrence was scored with hypergeometric tests, and a repertoire-size bias correction was applied to TCR pairs. To estimate false discovery rates, a later analysis permuted the HLA or CMV assignments 20 times. A later analysis grouped co-occurring TCRs with DBSCAN, adding TCRdist sequence similarity when clustering within HLA-allele-positive subsets. Repertoires with fewer than 30,000 or more than 120,000 public chains, plus five repertoires with anomalous nucleotide sharing, were excluded from co-occurrence clustering. TCRdb stores this immuneACCESS table with in-frame sequences only. Part of the clones is absent; in the studies checked, under half of the shortfall reflects unresolved V genes, and no reason is known for the rest. D and trimming come from the DNA, and the V and J calls and clone size come from that table. Recorded for this sample are some 150,000 clones; around 83% of them occurred a single time. Jointly, the top ten make up approximately 8.1% of the sample.

This receptor was taken from a woman between 50 and 59 years old in good health and CMV-seropositive. The material sequenced was PBMCs.

DNA sequence: TGTGCCAGCAGTGTGACAGACGGATCCAATCAGCCCCAGCATTTT. This encodes CASSVTDGSNQPQHF. The chain uses TRBV2 and TRBJ1-5; the D gene is perhaps TRBD1, from 5 matching bases. Counted from cysteine to phenylalanine, this CDR3 has 15 amino acids. This entry keeps only the CDR3 DNA: 45 bases, framed from base 1. Sequences SNHLY (CDR1) and FYNNEI (CDR2) are obtained from the germline V gene. The V and J ends are trimmed by 4 bases and 3 bases, leaving 13 bases between them.